This T cell receptor beta chain is drawn from a study of cytomegalovirus exposure and HLA in healthy donors. Study-wide findings and caveats: Researchers reported in a later analysis that common viral pathogens appeared linked to several top clusters. Equally common other TCR beta chains were less clonally expanded than HLA-associated ones, a later analysis found. Researchers reported from a later analysis that most CMV-associated TCR beta chains appeared HLA-restricted.

This clone has just one count. What it binds is not known. The primer mix had 60 Vbeta and 13 Jbeta primers. Original methodology: An analysis performed later counted 70 million to 90 million unique TCR beta chains (around 11 million of them shared). Assay used: immunoSEQ multiplex PCR; TCRdb lists only in-frame clones, some missing. That table is the source of V, J and clone size, and D and trimming were worked out from the DNA. The sample contains around 180,000 clones, around 79% of which appear only once. CDR1 SGHKS and CDR2 YYEKEE come from the germline V gene (reference sequence). Trimming removed 1 base at V and 4 bases at J, with 9 bases between. CDR3 size: 14 residues.

V is TRBV5-5 and J is TRBJ2-1; perhaps TRBD1 as D (5 bases). The sequence derives from a woman aged 45 to 65 in good health and CMV-seronegative. The sequencing sample was made of PBMCs. The chain's CDR3 is CASSLRGLYNEQFF. The CDR3 coding sequence is TGTGCCAGCAGCTTGAGGGGCCTTTACAATGAGCAGTTCTTC.